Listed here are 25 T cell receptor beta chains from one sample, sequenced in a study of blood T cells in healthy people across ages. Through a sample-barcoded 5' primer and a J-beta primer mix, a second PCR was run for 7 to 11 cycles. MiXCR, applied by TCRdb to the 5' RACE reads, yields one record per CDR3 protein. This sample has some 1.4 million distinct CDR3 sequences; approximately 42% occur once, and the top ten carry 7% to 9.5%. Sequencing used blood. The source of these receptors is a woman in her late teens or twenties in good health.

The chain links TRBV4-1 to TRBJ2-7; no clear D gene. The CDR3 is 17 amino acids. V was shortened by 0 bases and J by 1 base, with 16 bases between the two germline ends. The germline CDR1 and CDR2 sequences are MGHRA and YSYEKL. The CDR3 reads CASSQEGSRLGSYEQYF. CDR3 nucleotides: TGCGCCAGCAGCCAAGAAGGGTCCCGGTTGGGTTCCTACGAGCAGTACTTC.

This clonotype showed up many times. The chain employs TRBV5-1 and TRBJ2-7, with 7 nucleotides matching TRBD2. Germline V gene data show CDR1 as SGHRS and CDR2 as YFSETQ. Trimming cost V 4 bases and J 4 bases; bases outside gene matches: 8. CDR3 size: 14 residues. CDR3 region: CASSPASGEYEQYF. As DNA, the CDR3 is TGCGCCAGCAGCCCGGCTAGCGGAGAATACGAGCAGTACTTC.

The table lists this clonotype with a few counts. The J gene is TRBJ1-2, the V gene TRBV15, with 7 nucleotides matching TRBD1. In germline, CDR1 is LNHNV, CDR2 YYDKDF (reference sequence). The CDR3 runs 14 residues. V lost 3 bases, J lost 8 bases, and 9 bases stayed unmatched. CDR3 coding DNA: TGTGCCACCAGCAGGCCGGGACAGAATGCCGGCTACACCTTC. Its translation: CATSRPGQNAGYTF.

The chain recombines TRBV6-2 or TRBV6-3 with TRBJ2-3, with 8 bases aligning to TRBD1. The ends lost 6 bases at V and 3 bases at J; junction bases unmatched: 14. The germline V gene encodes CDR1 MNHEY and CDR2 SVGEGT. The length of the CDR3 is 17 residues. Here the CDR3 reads CASSNPRTGFITDTQYF. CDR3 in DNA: TGTGCCAGCAGCAATCCACGGACAGGGTTCATAACAGATACGCAGTATTTT.

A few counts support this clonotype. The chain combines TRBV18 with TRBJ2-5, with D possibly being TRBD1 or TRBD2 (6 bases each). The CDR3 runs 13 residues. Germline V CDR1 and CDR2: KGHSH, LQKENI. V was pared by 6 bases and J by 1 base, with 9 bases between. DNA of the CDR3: TGTGCCAGCTCGCGGGACACCCAAGAGACCCAGTACTTC. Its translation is CASSRDTQETQYF.

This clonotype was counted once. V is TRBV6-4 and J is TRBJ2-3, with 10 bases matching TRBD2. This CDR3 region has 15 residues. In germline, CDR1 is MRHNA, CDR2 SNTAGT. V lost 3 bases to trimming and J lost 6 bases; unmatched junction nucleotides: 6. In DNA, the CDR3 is TGTGCCAGCAGTGAAAGCGGGGGGGCCGTTGATACGCAGTATTTT. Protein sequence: CASSESGGAVDTQYF.

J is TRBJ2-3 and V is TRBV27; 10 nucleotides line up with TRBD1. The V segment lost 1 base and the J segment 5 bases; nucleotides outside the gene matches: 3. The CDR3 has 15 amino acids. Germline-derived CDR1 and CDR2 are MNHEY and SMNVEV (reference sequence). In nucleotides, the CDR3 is TGTGCCAGCAGTTTATATCGGGACAGGGGAGATACGCAGTATTTT. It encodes CASSLYRDRGDTQYF.

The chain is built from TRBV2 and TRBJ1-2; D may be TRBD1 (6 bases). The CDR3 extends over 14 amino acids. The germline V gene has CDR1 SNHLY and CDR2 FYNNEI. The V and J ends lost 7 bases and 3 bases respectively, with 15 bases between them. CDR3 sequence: CASKETGVYYGYTF. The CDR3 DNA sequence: TGTGCCAGCAAGGAGACAGGAGTTTACTATGGCTACACCTTC.

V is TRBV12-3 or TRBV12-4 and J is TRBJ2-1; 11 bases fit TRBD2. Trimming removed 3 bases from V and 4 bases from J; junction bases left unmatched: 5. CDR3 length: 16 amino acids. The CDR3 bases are TGTGCCAGCAGTTTTTCGACTAGCGGGGTGTACAATGAGCAGTTCTTC. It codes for CASSFSTSGVYNEQFF.

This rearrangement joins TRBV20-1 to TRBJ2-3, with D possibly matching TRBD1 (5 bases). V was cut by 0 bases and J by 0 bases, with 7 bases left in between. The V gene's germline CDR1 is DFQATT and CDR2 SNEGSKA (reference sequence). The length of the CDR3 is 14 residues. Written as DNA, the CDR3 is TGCAGTGCTAGAGAAGGGGCTAGCACAGATACGCAGTATTTT. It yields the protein CSAREGASTDTQYF.

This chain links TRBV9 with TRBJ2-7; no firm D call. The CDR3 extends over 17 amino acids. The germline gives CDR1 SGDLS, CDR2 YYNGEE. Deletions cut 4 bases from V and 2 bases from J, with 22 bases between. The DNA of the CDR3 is TGTGCCAGCAGCACCGCGACCCGCGGCATCAACCCCTACGAGCAGTACTTC. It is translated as CASSTATRGINPYEQYF.

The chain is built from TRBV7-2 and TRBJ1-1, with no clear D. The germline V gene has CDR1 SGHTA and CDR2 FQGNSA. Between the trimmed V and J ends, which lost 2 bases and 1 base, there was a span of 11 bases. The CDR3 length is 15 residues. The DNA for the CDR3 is TGTGCCAGCAGCTTATGGGTAGGCGGGAACACTGAAGCTTTCTTT. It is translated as CASSLWVGGNTEAFF.

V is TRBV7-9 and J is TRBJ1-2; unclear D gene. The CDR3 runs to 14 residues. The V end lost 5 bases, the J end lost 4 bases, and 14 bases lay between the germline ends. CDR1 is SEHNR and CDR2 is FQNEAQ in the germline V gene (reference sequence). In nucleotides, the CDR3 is TGTGCCAGCAGCCCAACCCGAAGCGTCTATGGCTACACCTTC. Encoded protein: CASSPTRSVYGYTF.

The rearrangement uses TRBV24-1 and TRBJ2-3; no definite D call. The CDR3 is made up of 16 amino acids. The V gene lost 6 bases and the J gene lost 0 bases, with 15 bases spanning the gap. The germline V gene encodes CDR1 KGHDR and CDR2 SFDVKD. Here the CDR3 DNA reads TGTGCCACCAGTAATCCTTGGGATTCTAGCACAGATACGCAGTATTTT. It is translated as CATSNPWDSSTDTQYF.

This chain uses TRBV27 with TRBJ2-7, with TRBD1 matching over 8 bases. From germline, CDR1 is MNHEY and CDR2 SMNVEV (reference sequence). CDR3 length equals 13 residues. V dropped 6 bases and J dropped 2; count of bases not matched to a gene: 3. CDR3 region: CASRGQATYEQYF. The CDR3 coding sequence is TGTGCCAGCAGGGGACAGGCGACCTACGAGCAGTACTTC.

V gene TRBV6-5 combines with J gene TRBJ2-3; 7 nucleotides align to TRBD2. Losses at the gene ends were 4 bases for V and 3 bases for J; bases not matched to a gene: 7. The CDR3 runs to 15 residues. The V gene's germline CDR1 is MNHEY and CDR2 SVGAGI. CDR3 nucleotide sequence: TGTGCCAGCAGTTCAGCGGGATGGAGTACAGATACGCAGTATTTT. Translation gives CASSSAGWSTDTQYF.

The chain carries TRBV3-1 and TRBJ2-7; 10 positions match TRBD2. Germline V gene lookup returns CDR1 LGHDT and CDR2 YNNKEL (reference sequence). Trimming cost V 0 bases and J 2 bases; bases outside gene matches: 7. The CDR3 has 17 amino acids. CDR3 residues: CASSQDVLGLATYEQYF. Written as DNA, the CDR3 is TGTGCCAGCAGCCAAGATGTCCTGGGACTAGCGACCTACGAGCAGTACTTC.

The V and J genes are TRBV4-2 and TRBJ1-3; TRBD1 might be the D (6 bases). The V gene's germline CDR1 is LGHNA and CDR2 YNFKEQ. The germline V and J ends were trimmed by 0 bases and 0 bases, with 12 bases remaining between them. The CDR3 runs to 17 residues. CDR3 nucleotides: TGTGCCAGCAGCCAAGAAATAGGGGGTTTCTCTGGAAACACCATATATTTT. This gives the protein CASSQEIGGFSGNTIYF.

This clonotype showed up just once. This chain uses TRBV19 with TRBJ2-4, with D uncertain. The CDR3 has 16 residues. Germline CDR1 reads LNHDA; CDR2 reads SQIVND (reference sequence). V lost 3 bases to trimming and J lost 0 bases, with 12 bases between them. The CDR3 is CASSIPSRLAKNIQYF. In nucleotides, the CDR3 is TGTGCCAGTAGTATTCCGAGCCGCTTAGCCAAAAACATTCAGTACTTC.

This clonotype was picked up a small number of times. DNA for the CDR3: TGCGCCAGCAGCCTCAAGGACAACTACGAGCAGTACTTC. Protein sequence: CASSLKDNYEQYF. The chain recombines TRBV4-1 with TRBJ2-7; a possible D gene is TRBD1 (5 bases). In germline, CDR1 is MGHRA, CDR2 YSYEKL. This CDR3 is 13 amino acids long. The V gene lost 4 bases and the J gene lost 3 bases, with 10 bases spanning the gap.

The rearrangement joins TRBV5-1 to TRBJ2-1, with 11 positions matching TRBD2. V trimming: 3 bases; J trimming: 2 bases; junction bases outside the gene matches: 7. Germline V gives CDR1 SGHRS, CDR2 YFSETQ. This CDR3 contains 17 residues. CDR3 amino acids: CASSSSTSGKPYNEQFF. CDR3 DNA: TGCGCCAGCAGCTCTTCGACTAGCGGGAAGCCCTACAATGAGCAGTTCTTC.

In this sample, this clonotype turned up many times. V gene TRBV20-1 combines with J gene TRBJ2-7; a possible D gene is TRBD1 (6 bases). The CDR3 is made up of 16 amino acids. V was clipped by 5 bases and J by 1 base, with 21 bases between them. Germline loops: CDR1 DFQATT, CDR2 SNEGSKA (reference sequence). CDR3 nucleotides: TGCAGTGCTCAAGGAACAGGGACCGCTCTTTCCTACGAGCAGTACTTC. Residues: CSAQGTGTALSYEQYF.

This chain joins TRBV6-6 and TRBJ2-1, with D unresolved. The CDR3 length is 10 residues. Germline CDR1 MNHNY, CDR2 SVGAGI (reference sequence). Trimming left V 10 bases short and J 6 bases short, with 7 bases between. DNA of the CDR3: TGTGCCACCCGCGGCAATGAGCAGTTCTTC. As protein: CATRGNEQFF.

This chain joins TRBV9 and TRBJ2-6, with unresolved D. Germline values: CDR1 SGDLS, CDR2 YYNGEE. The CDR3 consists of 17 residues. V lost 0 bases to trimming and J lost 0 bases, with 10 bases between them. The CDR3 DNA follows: TGTGCCAGCAGCGTAGTTCGGCCGAGCTCTGGGGCCAACGTCCTGACTTTC. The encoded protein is CASSVVRPSSGANVLTF.

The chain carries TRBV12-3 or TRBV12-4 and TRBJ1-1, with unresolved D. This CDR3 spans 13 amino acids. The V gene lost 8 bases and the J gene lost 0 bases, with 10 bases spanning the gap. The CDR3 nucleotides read TGTGCCAGCGACCTACAAGTGAACACTGAAGCTTTCTTT. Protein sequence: CASDLQVNTEAFF.